The clone carrying this TCR beta chain has just one count. Repertoires were generated with immunoSEQ multiplex PCR, while TCRdb's copy carries only in-frame clones and drops some. This table holds about 130,000 clones, 70% to 80% found once. This record belongs to a study of blood T cell repertoires in COVID-19. The CDR3 has 16 residues. In germline, CDR1 is LGHNA, CDR2 YNFKEQ. V was trimmed by 0 bases and J by 0 bases, leaving 6 bases between them. The chain joins TRBV4-2 to TRBJ2-6; D ambiguous. The receptor comes from a man aged 55 to 70 who had recovered from COVID-19. The sequenced material came from peripheral blood. CDR3 region: CASSQDSSSGANVLTF. The CDR3 region has the DNA TGTGCCAGCAGCCAAGATTCCTCCTCTGGGGCCAACGTCCTGACTTTC.